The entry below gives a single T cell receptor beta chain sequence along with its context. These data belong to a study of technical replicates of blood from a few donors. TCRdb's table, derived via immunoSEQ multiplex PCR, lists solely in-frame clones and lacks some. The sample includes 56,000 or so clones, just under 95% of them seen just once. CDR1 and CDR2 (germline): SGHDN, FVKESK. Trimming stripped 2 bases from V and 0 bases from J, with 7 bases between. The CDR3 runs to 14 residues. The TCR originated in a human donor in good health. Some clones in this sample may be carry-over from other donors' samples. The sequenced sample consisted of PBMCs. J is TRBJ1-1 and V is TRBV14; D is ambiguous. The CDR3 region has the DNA TGTGCCAGCAGCCAAAGTCGGGTGAACACTGAAGCTTTCTTT. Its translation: CASSQSRVNTEAFF. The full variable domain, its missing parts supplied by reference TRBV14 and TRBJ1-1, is EAGVTQFPSHSVIEKGQTVTLRCDPISGHDNLYWYRRVMGKEIKFLLHFVKESKQDESGMPNNRFLAERTGGTYSTLKVQPAELEDSGVYFCASSQSRVNTEAFFGQGTRLTVV.